This T cell receptor beta chain was observed in a study of cytomegalovirus exposure and HLA in healthy donors. Study context: Roughly 80% of roughly 430 genotyped donors fell in the Caucasian-associated ancestry cluster.

This clone has only a few counts. Its cognate antigen is unknown. The study's findings and limits: The authors considered a cluster of highly shared sequence variants likely to be a sequencing artifact. A reported reduction in N-insertions relative to the 666-donor mean was seen in an Asian-associated ancestry cluster in a later analysis.

The length of the CDR3 is 13 residues. The V gene's germline CDR1 is SNHLY and CDR2 FYNNEI. V lost 4 bases to trimming and J lost 8 bases; unmatched junction nucleotides: 0. Both 60 Vbeta primers and 13 Jbeta primers went into the PCR. Sequencing was performed with immunoSEQ multiplex PCR; in TCRdb, only in-frame clones are kept and a portion is missing. Here the sample spans roughly 150,000 clones, over 80% being singletons. This chain links TRBV2 with TRBJ1-4; 11 bases are shared with TRBD1. This clonotype originated in a girl between 5 and 17 years old in good health and CMV-seropositive. Sequencing was carried out using PBMCs. CDR3 sequence reads: CASSGTGGEKLFF. CDR3 coding DNA: TGTGCCAGCAGTGGGACAGGGGGCGAAAAACTGTTTTTT.